This T cell receptor (beta chain) was identified during a study of OX40 agonist ivuxolimab in advanced cancers. Study-level information: The treatment was a fully human IgG2 OX40 agonist, ivuxolimab.

V was pared by 4 bases and J by 0 bases, with 5 bases of the junction left unmatched. The CDR3 loop spans 15 amino acids. Germline assignment: CDR1 SGHVS and CDR2 FNYEAQ. Only in-frame clones appear in the TCRdb table, and some are missing; sequencing was by immunoSEQ multiplex PCR. Among approximately 94,000 clones listed, around 90% were seen once. The receptor was derived from an adult with an advanced solid tumor such as melanoma, head and neck, liver or kidney cancer. Here the sequenced sample was CD4+ or CD8+ T cells sorted from blood, taken in a trial of the OX40 agonist ivuxolimab. V is TRBV7-6 and J is TRBJ2-5, with TRBD1 matching over 7 bases. CDR3 in amino acids: CASSYRTGNQETQYF. The CDR3 region has the DNA TGTGCCAGCAGCTATCGGACAGGCAACCAAGAGACCCAGTACTTC.